Each of the 22 T cell receptor beta chains below was sequenced from the same sample in a study of cytomegalovirus exposure and HLA in healthy donors. In the PCR, 60 Vbeta and 13 Jbeta primers were used. The repertoire was sequenced with immunoSEQ multiplex PCR; TCRdb's copy has only in-frame clones and lacks some. The data hold around 96,000 clones, with about 80% observed a single time. Sequencing was carried out using PBMCs. The receptor set was obtained from a man under 40 in good health and CMV-seropositive.

The chain is built from TRBV6-1 and TRBJ1-1; TRBD1 is a possible D gene (6 bases). V was trimmed by 1 base and J by 8 bases, leaving 14 bases between them. This CDR3 has 14 amino acids. Per germline, CDR1 MNHNS and CDR2 SASEGT. The CDR3 DNA is TGTGCCAGCAGTGAAGAGAGTCAGGGGACCGAAGCTTTCTTT. The encoded protein is CASSEESQGTEAFF.

The chain recombines TRBV27 with TRBJ2-7, with D possibly TRBD1 on 6 matching bases. With 3 bases removed from V and 6 bases from J, the gap between germline ends came to 15 bases. The CDR3 is 14 amino acids. Germline CDR1 is MNHEY and CDR2 is SMNVEV (reference sequence). The CDR3 nucleotides are TGTGCCAGCAGTTTTCAGGGGCCCCGTGGCGAGCAGTACTTC. Encoded protein: CASSFQGPRGEQYF.

The V gene is TRBV7-9, the J gene TRBJ1-5, with no clear D. The V and J ends lost 3 bases and 4 bases respectively, with 4 bases between them. Germline V gene sequence: CDR1 SEHNR, CDR2 FQNEAQ (reference sequence). The CDR3 covers 12 residues. DNA for the CDR3: TGTGCCAGCAGCTTCACAAATCAGCCCCAGCATTTT. Protein: CASSFTNQPQHF.

The chain carries TRBV27 and TRBJ2-1; D might be TRBD2 (7 bases). Trimming shortened V by 1 base and J by 7 bases, and 20 bases separated the two germline ends. Germline V gene data show CDR1 as MNHEY and CDR2 as SMNVEV (reference sequence). This CDR3 contains 17 residues. The CDR3 bases are TGTGCCAGCAGTTTATATGGTAGGGCGGGGGCAGGAAATGAGCAGTTCTTC. Its protein product is CASSLYGRAGAGNEQFF.

The gene calls are TRBV18 and TRBJ2-3; TRBD1 matches at 7 bases. With 0 bases clipped from V and 2 bases from J, the junction kept 2 bases outside the gene matches. Germline loops: CDR1 KGHSH, CDR2 LQKENI. The CDR3 spans 15 residues. CDR3 nucleotide sequence: TGTGCCAGCTCACCACCGGGACAGCCCACAGATACGCAGTATTTT. Translation: CASSPPGQPTDTQYF.

The chain couples TRBV19 to TRBJ2-1; possibly TRBD2 for D (5 bases). Trimming removed 4 bases from V and 5 bases from J, with 9 bases in between. Germline V lookup: CDR1 LNHDA, CDR2 SQIVND (reference sequence). The CDR3 loop spans 13 amino acids. The DNA for the CDR3 is TGTGCCAGTAGTAGTTGGGAGCACAATGAGCAGTTCTTC. It is translated as CASSSWEHNEQFF.

The chain has TRBV4-2 and TRBJ2-1; possibly TRBD2 for D (6 bases). The CDR3 runs 16 residues. Trimming took off 1 base at V and 4 bases at J, with 14 bases between the two ends. The germline V gene has CDR1 LGHNA and CDR2 YNFKEQ. The CDR3 region has the DNA TGTGCCAGCAGCCAAGGGGTGGCGGGAAAGTACAATGAGCAGTTCTTC. It codes for CASSQGVAGKYNEQFF.

The chain has TRBV5-4 and TRBJ2-5; 14 bases match TRBD2. V was pared by 4 bases and J by 4 bases, with 12 bases of the junction left unmatched. The CDR3 spans 18 residues. Germline loops: CDR1 SGHNT, CDR2 YYREEE (reference sequence). This chain's CDR3 is CASSPRLAGGLLGETQYF. For the CDR3, the DNA is TGTGCCAGCAGCCCCCGACTAGCGGGGGGGCTGCTGGGAGAGACCCAGTACTTC.

The V gene is TRBV7-9, the J gene TRBJ2-3; 13 nucleotides align to TRBD2. Germline loops: CDR1 SEHNR, CDR2 FQNEAQ (reference sequence). With 5 bases clipped from V and 1 base from J, the junction kept 3 bases outside the gene matches. The CDR3 runs 16 residues. DNA of the CDR3: TGTGCCAGCAGCACGACTAGCGGGGGGCGCACAGATACGCAGTATTTT. This sequence encodes CASSTTSGGRTDTQYF.

The J gene is TRBJ2-2, the V gene TRBV5-1; TRBD1 matches at 8 bases. With 1 base clipped from V and 8 bases from J, the junction kept 10 bases outside the gene matches. The germline V gene has CDR1 SGHRS and CDR2 YFSETQ. The CDR3 has 16 residues. CDR3 nucleotide sequence: TGCGCCAGCAGCTTGCTTTCAGGGGGCAATTCGGGGGAGCTGTTTTTT. It translates to CASSLLSGGNSGELFF.

This chain uses TRBV19 with TRBJ1-4, with D perhaps TRBD1 (5 bases). Between the trimmed V and J ends, which lost 0 bases and 7 bases, there was a span of 15 bases. CDR1 is LNHDA and CDR2 is SQIVND in the germline V gene (reference sequence). This CDR3 is 16 amino acids long. Written as DNA, the CDR3 is TGTGCCAGTAGTATAGATCGGGGGAGACGTGGTGAAAAACTGTTTTTT. Its protein product is CASSIDRGRRGEKLFF.

V and J are TRBV7-3 and TRBJ2-2; 9 nucleotides align to TRBD1. Unmatched junction bases numbered 8, after V lost 5 bases and J lost 7 bases. CDR3 length: 15 residues. In germline, CDR1 is SGHTA, CDR2 FQGTGA. The DNA for the CDR3 is TGTGCCAGCAGCCCCGGGACAGGGATTAGCGGGGAGCTGTTTTTT. This encodes CASSPGTGISGELFF.

The chain recombines TRBV27 with TRBJ2-7; possibly TRBD1 for D (5 bases). The CDR3 is 17 residues long. Germline CDR1 MNHEY, CDR2 SMNVEV (reference sequence). V was shortened by 3 bases and J by 5 bases, with 23 bases between the two germline ends. The CDR3 coding sequence is TGTGCCAGCAGTTTCAGGGTCACTGAAATTGGTCATCACGAGCAGTACTTC. This translates into CASSFRVTEIGHHEQYF.

The V gene is TRBV5-6, the J gene TRBJ2-7, with 9 bases fitting TRBD1. Trimming removed 2 bases from V and 3 bases from J; junction bases left unmatched: 6. The CDR3 is made up of 15 amino acids. Germline assignment: CDR1 SGHDT and CDR2 YYEEEE. The DNA of the CDR3 is TGTGCCAGCAGCTTACCAAGACAGGGGGTCTACGAGCAGTACTTC. It encodes CASSLPRQGVYEQYF.

A note on this clone: Mismatch with germline at one junction end may stem from a read error. This chain joins TRBV7-9 and TRBJ2-7; D ambiguous. Germline values: CDR1 SEHNR, CDR2 FQNEAQ (reference sequence). The CDR3 has 17 residues. The CDR3 here is CSSSAVQTIGSSYEQYF. DNA for the CDR3: TGTTCCAGCAGCGCAGTACAGACCATAGGATCCTCCTACGAGCAGTACTTC.

The rearrangement links TRBV4-1 to TRBJ2-3; TRBD1 matches at 9 bases. CDR1 is MGHRA and CDR2 is YSYEKL in the germline V gene. The V segment lost 0 bases and the J segment 3 bases; nucleotides outside the gene matches: 7. The CDR3 covers 17 residues. CDR3 region: CASSQDRTGATTDTQYF. The CDR3 DNA follows: TGCGCCAGCAGCCAAGATCGGACAGGGGCTACGACAGATACGCAGTATTTT.

The V gene is TRBV5-4, the J gene TRBJ2-7; 7 bases align to TRBD1. CDR3 length equals 14 residues. The ends lost 5 bases at V and 3 bases at J; junction bases unmatched: 8. Germline V CDR1 and CDR2: SGHNT, YYREEE (reference sequence). The CDR3 reads CASRNWWDSYEQYF. The CDR3 DNA is TGTGCCAGCAGGAATTGGTGGGACAGCTACGAGCAGTACTTC. Complete variable domain (other parts from reference TRBV5-4 and TRBJ2-7): ETGVTQSPTHLIKTRGQQVTLRCSSQSGHNTVSWYQQALGQGPQFIFQYYREEENGRGNFPPRFSGLQFPNYSSELNVNALELDDSALYLCASRNWWDSYEQYFGPGTRLTVT.

This clone was detected a few times. V and J are TRBV4-3 and TRBJ2-1, with D perhaps TRBD2 (6 bases). V was trimmed by 0 bases and J by 15 bases, leaving 21 bases between them. The germline V gene has CDR1 LGHNA and CDR2 YSLEER. This CDR3 has 15 amino acids. The CDR3 loop reads CASSQERTTPPSGFF. The CDR3 coding sequence is TGCGCCAGCAGCCAAGAAAGGACTACCCCCCCTAGTGGGTTCTTC.

The rearrangement links TRBV19 to TRBJ2-7; 8 bases are shared with TRBD1. This CDR3 has 14 residues. The junction had 6 bases not matched to a gene; V was cut back by 5 bases and J by 3 bases. The V gene's germline CDR1 is LNHDA and CDR2 SQIVND (reference sequence). CDR3 sequence (DNA): TGTGCCAGTAGTTTAGGGACAGGTAACTACGAGCAGTACTTC. This translates into CASSLGTGNYEQYF.

This rearrangement joins TRBV2 to TRBJ2-5; D might be TRBD2 (6 bases). The CDR3 is 12 residues long. Germline V gives CDR1 SNHLY, CDR2 FYNNEI. Trimming stripped 7 bases from V and 4 bases from J, with 10 bases between. CDR3: CASMGGPETQYF. CDR3 coding DNA: TGTGCCAGCATGGGGGGTCCAGAGACCCAGTACTTC.

The CDR3 here is CASSVGWCFRGSTEAFF. The CDR3 DNA sequence: TGTGCCAGCAGCGTAGGATGGTGTTTTCGAGGGAGCACTGAAGCTTTCTTT. The chain joins TRBV9 to TRBJ1-1; the D is unclear. This CDR3 has 17 amino acids. V lost 0 bases, J lost 4 bases, and 19 bases lay in between. Germline V lookup: CDR1 SGDLS, CDR2 YYNGEE.

The chain links TRBV29-1 to TRBJ1-2; no definite D call. Germline V gene sequence: CDR1 SQVTM, CDR2 ANQGSEA. This CDR3 spans 12 amino acids. Trimming removed 6 bases from V and 3 bases from J, with 11 bases in between. The CDR3 sequence is CSVLGEDYGYTF. Written as DNA, the CDR3 is TGCAGCGTCCTCGGGGAGGACTATGGCTACACCTTC.